This TCR delta chain is from a study of gamma-delta T cells after stem cell transplantation (dated by TCRdb to 2016 to 2017). Turning to this clone: The specificity of this receptor is unknown. The TCRdb record carries a much larger clone's protein, which differs from this DNA's translation at residue 9; a read error is the likely cause, and the protein listed here is the DNA translation.

Libraries were prepared through RT-PCR. These reads were obtained on an Illumina MiSeq. TCRdb processed the public reads again with the CATT caller, after which rows with matching DNA were combined. A total of around 3,000 delta-chain clones appear in this sample, around 1.5% of them only once. Approximately 31% of the sample is in the top ten clones. The sequence was obtained from a human donor. It is not recorded whose cells these are; they may come from a transplant donor. Sequencing was carried out using gamma-delta T cells.

The DNA reads TGTGCCTGTGACCCCTTGGGGGTATCAGGGGATAAACTCATCTTT. This codes for CACDPLGVSGDKLIF. The V and J segments used are TRDV2 and TRDJ1; a weak D assignment points to TRDD3 (6 bases agree). From the cysteine up to the phenylalanine, the CDR3 has a length of 15 residues. Only the CDR3 DNA stays, 45 bases, in frame from base 1. V loses 3 bases of germline sequence and J loses 5 bases, and the interval between the two ends is 18 bases. From a lookup of the germline V gene, CDR1 and CDR2 are GEAIGNYY and EKD.